The 13 T cell receptor beta chains presented below share a single source sample, sequenced in a study of T cells in Graves' hyperthyroidism and ophthalmopathy. RNA transcripts were the template for amplifying TCR beta CDR3 regions. Primed by the HTBI set, a first-round RT-PCR was run on the TCR CDR3. TCRdb re-called the multiplex PCR reads through MiXCR, storing one row per CDR3 protein. The sample has about 480,000 distinct CDR3 sequences, around an eighth seen once; the top ten hold 17%. The sequenced sample was blood. These TCRs come from a woman aged 18-29 years with Graves' hyperthyroidism.

This clonotype was recorded many times. The V call is TRBV30, the J call TRBJ1-5; a possible D gene is TRBD1 (6 bases). CDR1 is GTSNPN and CDR2 is SVGIG in the germline V gene (reference sequence). The V end was cut by 2 bases, the J end by 2 bases, with 13 bases between. This CDR3 region has 15 residues. DNA of the CDR3: TGTGCCTGGAGTCCTGGACAGCCCGGCAATCAGCCCCAGCATTTT. It specifies CAWSPGQPGNQPQHF.

This clonotype was recorded many times. The chain links TRBV11-3 to TRBJ2-7; D perhaps matches TRBD2 (5 bases). Germline V gene data show CDR1 as SGHNT and CDR2 as YENEEA. There are 13 residues in the CDR3. V lost 5 bases and J lost 6, with 14 bases in between. The CDR3 reads CASSLKRGFEQYF. The CDR3 DNA reads as TGTGCCAGCAGCCTGAAACGGGGATTCGAGCAGTACTTC.

In its sample, this clonotype was seen many times. V is TRBV5-1 and J is TRBJ2-1; D possibly corresponds to TRBD2 (6 bases). Trimming pared 0 bases from V and 10 bases from J, leaving 11 bases between. Looked up from germline, CDR1 is SGHRS and CDR2 is YFSETQ. The CDR3 covers 13 residues. CDR3 nucleotides: TGCGCCAGCAGCTTGGACAGCGGGTACGAGCAGTTCTTC. This codes for CASSLDSGYEQFF.

This clonotype was observed at least ten times. The J gene is TRBJ1-2, the V gene TRBV7-9; D call uncertain. Germline V gives CDR1 SEHNR, CDR2 FQNEAQ (reference sequence). Deletions cut 0 bases from V and 5 bases from J, with 10 bases between. This CDR3 spans 14 amino acids. DNA of the CDR3: TGTGCCAGCAGCTTAGCCGCCTCGGTGTATGGCTACACCTTC. Amino acid sequence: CASSLAASVYGYTF. The full variable domain, rest sourced from reference TRBV7-9 and TRBJ1-2, is DTGVSQNPRHKITKRGQNVTFRCDPISEHNRLYWYRQTLGQGPEFLTYFQNEAQLEKSRLLSDRFSAERPKGSFSTLEIQRTEQGDSAMYLCASSLAASVYGYTFGSGTRLTVV.

This clonotype was observed at least ten times. The DNA for the CDR3 is TGTGCCAGCAGTTTAGGGCAGAATGGCTACACCTTC. Translated, it gives CASSLGQNGYTF. The rearrangement joins TRBV12-3 or TRBV12-4 to TRBJ1-2; no firm D call. The CDR3 loop spans 12 amino acids. The ends were cut back, 1 base at V and 6 bases at J, with 6 bases in the middle.

The rearrangement links TRBV5-4 to TRBJ1-1, with D possibly matching TRBD1 (5 bases). Trimming left V 7 bases short and J 8 bases short, with 21 bases between. Germline V gene data show CDR1 as SGHNT and CDR2 as YYREEE (reference sequence). The length of the CDR3 is 14 residues. The CDR3 sequence: CASDGGGMVGEAFF. In nucleotides, the CDR3 is TGTGCCAGCGACGGGGGGGGTATGGTTGGCGAAGCTTTCTTT.

This clonotype appeared many times. The V and J genes are TRBV18 and TRBJ2-1, with a weak D call TRBD1 (6 bases). The CDR3 length is 16 residues. Trimming cost V 1 base and J 9 bases, with 19 bases left between them. Germline V gene sequence: CDR1 KGHSH, CDR2 LQKENI. The CDR3 sequence is CASSPRQGFTSVEQFF. The CDR3 nucleotides are TGTGCCAGCTCACCACGGCAGGGGTTTACTAGTGTTGAGCAGTTCTTC.

This clonotype was seen ten or more times. The rearrangement links TRBV3-1 to TRBJ1-1; a possible D gene is TRBD1 (6 bases). Trimming removed 3 bases from V and 1 base from J, with 9 bases in between. The CDR3 has 14 residues. CDR1 and CDR2 (germline): LGHDT, YNNKEL (reference sequence). Here the CDR3 reads CASSQTGPNTEAFF. The CDR3, as DNA: TGTGCCAGCAGCCAGACAGGACCGAACACTGAAGCTTTCTTT.

There are many counts of this clonotype. The CDR3 protein is CASSLGAGPIEQYV. CDR3 sequence (DNA): TGTGCCAGCAGCTTAGGGGCCGGCCCCATCGAGCAGTACGTC. The chain links TRBV13 to TRBJ2-7; D gene ambiguous. Per germline, CDR1 PRHDT and CDR2 FYEKMQ (reference sequence). V lost 0 bases to trimming and J lost 6 bases, with 12 bases between them. The CDR3 has 14 amino acids.

This clonotype has ten or more counts. The chain carries TRBV2 and TRBJ2-3; unclear D gene. Germline lookup yields CDR1 SNHLY and CDR2 FYNNEI. Trimming stripped 4 bases from V and 6 bases from J, with 11 bases between. This CDR3 is built from 13 residues. The CDR3 loop reads CASSGVSSDTQYF. CDR3 in DNA: TGTGCCAGCAGTGGCGTTAGCAGCGATACGCAGTATTTT.

This clonotype has at least ten counts. This chain links TRBV10-3 with TRBJ2-7; 9 bases fit TRBD2. Unmatched junction bases numbered 10, after V lost 10 bases and J lost 0 bases. Germline-derived CDR1 and CDR2 are ENHRY and SYGVKD. The CDR3 extends over 15 amino acids. For the CDR3, the DNA is TGTGCCACCCGCCGGGGACTAGCTAGCTCCTACGAGCAGTACTTC. Its protein is CATRRGLASSYEQYF.

This clonotype came up a few times. This sequence joins TRBV9 and TRBJ2-3; D ambiguous. Per germline, CDR1 SGDLS and CDR2 YYNGEE. CDR3 length equals 13 residues. V lost 4 bases and J lost 2, with 8 bases in between. CDR3 region: CASSPTNTDTQYF. DNA for the CDR3: TGTGCCAGCAGCCCGACCAACACAGATACGCAGTATTTT.

This clonotype was counted only a few times. The rearrangement links TRBV5-1 to TRBJ1-6; D is unclear. Trimming removed 0 bases from V and 6 bases from J, with 10 bases in between. Germline V lookup: CDR1 SGHRS, CDR2 YFSETQ. The CDR3 extends over 15 amino acids. CDR3 in DNA: TGCGCCAGCAGCTTGGAGGTCAGCAGTAATTCACCCCTCCACTTT. This sequence encodes CASSLEVSSNSPLHF.